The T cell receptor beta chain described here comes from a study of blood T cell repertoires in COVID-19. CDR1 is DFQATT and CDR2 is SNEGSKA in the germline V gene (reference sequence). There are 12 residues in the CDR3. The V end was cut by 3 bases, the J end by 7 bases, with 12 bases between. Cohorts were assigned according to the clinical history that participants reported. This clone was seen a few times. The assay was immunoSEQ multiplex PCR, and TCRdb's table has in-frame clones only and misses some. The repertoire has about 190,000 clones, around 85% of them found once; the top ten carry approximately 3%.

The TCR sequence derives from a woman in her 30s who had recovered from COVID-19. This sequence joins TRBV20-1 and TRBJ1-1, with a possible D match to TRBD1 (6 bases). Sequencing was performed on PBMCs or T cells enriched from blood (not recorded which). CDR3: CSASQGYDEAFF. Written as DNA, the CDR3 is TGCAGTGCTAGTCAGGGGTACGATGAAGCTTTCTTT.